This TCR beta chain was profiled in a study of blood T cell repertoires in COVID-19. Assay: immunoSEQ multiplex PCR; the TCRdb copy retains only in-frame clones and omits some. The repertoire holds under 250,000 clones, with 83% as singletons. Trimming cost V 4 bases and J 7 bases; bases outside gene matches: 11. Germline lookup yields CDR1 SGDLS and CDR2 YYNGEE. The CDR3 is 15 residues long. This TCR came from a woman aged 40 to 49 with active or convalescent COVID-19. Sequencing used peripheral blood. This chain uses TRBV9 with TRBJ1-2; TRBD1 matches at 9 bases. The CDR3 DNA is TGTGCCAGCAGCCCCACCTCCGGGACAGGGAGTGGCTACACCTTC. Its translation is CASSPTSGTGSGYTF.